This entry lists 2 T cell receptor beta chains sequenced from one sample in a study of blood T cell repertoires in COVID-19. Assay: immunoSEQ multiplex PCR; the TCRdb copy retains only in-frame clones and omits some. This table holds around 250,000 clones, approximately 90% found once. The sequenced material came from PBMCs or T cells enriched from blood (not recorded which). These receptors all come from a woman aged 25-40 years with acute COVID-19.

The rearrangement uses TRBV15 and TRBJ1-2; 10 nucleotides match TRBD1. With V trimmed by 5 bases and J by 4 bases, 13 bases remained unmatched. Germline values: CDR1 LNHNV, CDR2 YYDKDF (reference sequence). This CDR3 spans 17 amino acids. Written as DNA, the CDR3 is TGTGCCACCAGCGGAGGGGACAGGGGCGGGCTTGGCTATGGCTACACCTTC. Protein sequence: CATSGGDRGGLGYGYTF.

This sequence joins TRBV6-2 or TRBV6-3 and TRBJ2-1; TRBD2 aligns across 13 bases. Looked up from germline, CDR1 is MNHEY and CDR2 is SVGEGT. CDR3 length equals 16 residues. V trimming: 2 bases; J trimming: 8 bases; junction bases outside the gene matches: 6. CDR3 protein: CASSYGTSGNLDEQFF. The CDR3 nucleotides read TGTGCCAGCAGTTACGGGACTAGCGGGAATCTCGATGAGCAGTTCTTC.